This T cell receptor beta chain originates from a study of blood T cell repertoires in COVID-19. For the study at large: The study drew acute and convalescent COVID-19 samples from the United States, Italy and Spain. From T cells, B-cell-depleted T cells, or PBMCs came the material, which was cDNA or gDNA.

Authors' analysis steps: Estimated nucleated cell counts came from reference gene primer amplification. The method was immunoSEQ multiplex PCR; TCRdb's version includes in-frame clones alone and lacks a portion of them. V and J calls and clone size are copied from that table; D and trimming were computed from the DNA. The sample holds approximately 180,000 clones, about 90% seen once. Participants had their cohort set by participant-reported clinical history. What was sequenced was PBMCs or T cells enriched from blood (not recorded which). The sequence came from a human donor with acute COVID-19. The donor label of this sample is uncertain.

CDR3 in DNA: TGTGCCATCAGTGAGTCCCTTCGGACAGGGCGAACACGTCATCAGCCCCAGCATTTT. Its translation is CAISESLRTGRTRHQPQHF. This chain connects TRBV10-3 to TRBJ1-5; 8 bases agree with TRBD1. V shed 0 bases and J 5 bases; nucleotides not matched to a gene: 15. The CDR3 loop spans 19 amino acids. The V gene's germline CDR1 is ENHRY and CDR2 SYGVKD.